In this sample, the clone carrying this T cell receptor (beta chain) turned up many times. These data are taken from a study of T cells in Graves' hyperthyroidism and ophthalmopathy. The ends were cut back, 5 bases at V and 9 bases at J, with 20 bases in the middle. This CDR3 has 14 amino acids. The germline V gene encodes CDR1 DFQATT and CDR2 SNEGSKA (reference sequence). RNA transcripts were the template for amplifying TCR beta CDR3 regions. Initially, a first-round RT-PCR of the TCR CDR3 employed the HTBI primer set. TCRdb passed the multiplex PCR reads through MiXCR, listing each CDR3 protein once. The table records fewer than 450,000 distinct CDR3 sequences, about 14% of them present only once.

The rearrangement uses TRBV20-1 and TRBJ2-1; perhaps TRBD2 as D (6 bases). The clonotype was recovered from a man over 45 with Graves' ophthalmopathy. Specimen: blood. In DNA form, the CDR3 reads TGCAGTGCTCTCGACTGGGGGGTAGGGTCTGAGCAGTTCTTC. It codes for CSALDWGVGSEQFF.